This TCR beta chain comes out of a study of identifying expanded T cells in peripheral blood. No infections or other immune events were documented during collection. TCRdb keeps only in-frame clones here, not all; method: immunoSEQ multiplex PCR. The sample shows under 70,000 clones, more than 75% of them seen only once. In germline, CDR1 is MNHNS, CDR2 SASEGT. CDR3 size: 17 residues. V was pared by 2 bases and J by 4 bases, with 21 bases between. Study observations and caveats: Variance in clone template counts between roughly 2-week samples significantly increased with total template count across all healthy donors.

Comment on this clone: Its antigen remains unknown.

This TCR derives from a person aged 18 to 75 in good health. Material: blood. The chain is built from TRBV6-1 and TRBJ2-7; weak D call: TRBD2 (6 bases). The CDR3 bases are TGTGCCAGCAGTGAACTAAGGCCCGGGACTGATATGTACGAGCAGTACTTC. It is translated as CASSELRPGTDMYEQYF.